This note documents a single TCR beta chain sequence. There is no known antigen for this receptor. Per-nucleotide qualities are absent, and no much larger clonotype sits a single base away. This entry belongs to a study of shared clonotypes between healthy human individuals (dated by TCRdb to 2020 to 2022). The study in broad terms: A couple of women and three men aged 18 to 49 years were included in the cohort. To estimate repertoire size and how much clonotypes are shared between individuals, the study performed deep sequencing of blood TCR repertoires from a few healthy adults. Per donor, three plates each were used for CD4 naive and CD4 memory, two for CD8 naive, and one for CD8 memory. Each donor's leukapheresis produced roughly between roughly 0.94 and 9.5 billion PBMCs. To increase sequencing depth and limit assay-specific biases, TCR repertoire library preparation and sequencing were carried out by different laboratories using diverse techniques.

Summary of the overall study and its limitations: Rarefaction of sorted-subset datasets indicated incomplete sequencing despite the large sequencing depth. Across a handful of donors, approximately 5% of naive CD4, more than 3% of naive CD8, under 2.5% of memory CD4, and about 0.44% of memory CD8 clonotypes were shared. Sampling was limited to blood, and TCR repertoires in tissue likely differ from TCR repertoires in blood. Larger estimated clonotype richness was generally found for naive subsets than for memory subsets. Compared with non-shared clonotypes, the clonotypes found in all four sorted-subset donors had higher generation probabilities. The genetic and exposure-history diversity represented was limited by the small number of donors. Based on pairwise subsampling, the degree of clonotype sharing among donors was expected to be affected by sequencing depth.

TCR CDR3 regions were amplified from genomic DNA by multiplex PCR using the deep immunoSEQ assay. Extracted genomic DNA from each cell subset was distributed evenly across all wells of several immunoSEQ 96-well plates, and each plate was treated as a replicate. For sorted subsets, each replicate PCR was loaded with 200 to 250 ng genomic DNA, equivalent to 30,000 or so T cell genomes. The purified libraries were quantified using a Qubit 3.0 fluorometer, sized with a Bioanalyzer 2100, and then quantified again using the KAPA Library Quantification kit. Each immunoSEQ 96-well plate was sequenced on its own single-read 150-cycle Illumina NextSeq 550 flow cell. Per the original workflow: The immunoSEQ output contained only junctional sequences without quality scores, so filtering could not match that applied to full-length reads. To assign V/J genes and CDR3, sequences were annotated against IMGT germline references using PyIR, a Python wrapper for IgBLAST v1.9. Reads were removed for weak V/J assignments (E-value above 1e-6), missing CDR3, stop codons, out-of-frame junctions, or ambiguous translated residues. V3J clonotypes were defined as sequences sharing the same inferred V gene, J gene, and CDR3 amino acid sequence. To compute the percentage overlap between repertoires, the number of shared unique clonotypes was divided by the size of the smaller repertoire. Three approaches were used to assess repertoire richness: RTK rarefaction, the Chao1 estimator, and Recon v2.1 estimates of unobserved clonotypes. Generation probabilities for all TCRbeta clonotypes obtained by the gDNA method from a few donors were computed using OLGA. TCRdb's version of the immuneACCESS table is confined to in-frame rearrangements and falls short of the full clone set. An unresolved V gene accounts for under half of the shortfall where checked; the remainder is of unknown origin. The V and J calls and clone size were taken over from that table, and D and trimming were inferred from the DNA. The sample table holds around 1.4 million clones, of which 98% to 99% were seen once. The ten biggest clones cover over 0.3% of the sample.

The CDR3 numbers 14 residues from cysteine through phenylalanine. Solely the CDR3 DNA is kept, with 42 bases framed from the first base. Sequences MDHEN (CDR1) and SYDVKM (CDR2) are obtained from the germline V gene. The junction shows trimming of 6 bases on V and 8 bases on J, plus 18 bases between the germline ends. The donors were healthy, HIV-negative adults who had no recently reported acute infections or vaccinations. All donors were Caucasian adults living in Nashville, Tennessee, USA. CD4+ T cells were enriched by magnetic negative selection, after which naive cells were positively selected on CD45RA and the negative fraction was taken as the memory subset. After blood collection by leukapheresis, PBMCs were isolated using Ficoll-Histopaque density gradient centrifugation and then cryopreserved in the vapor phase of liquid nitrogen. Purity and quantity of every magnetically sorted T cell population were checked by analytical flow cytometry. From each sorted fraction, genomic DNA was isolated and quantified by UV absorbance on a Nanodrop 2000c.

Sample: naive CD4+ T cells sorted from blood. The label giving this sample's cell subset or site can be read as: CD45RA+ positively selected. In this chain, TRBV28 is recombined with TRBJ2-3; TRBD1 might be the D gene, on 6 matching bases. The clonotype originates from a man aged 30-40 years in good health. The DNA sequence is TGTGCCAGCAGCCTCCTAGGACAGTTCGGTACGCAGTATTTT. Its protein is CASSLLGQFGTQYF. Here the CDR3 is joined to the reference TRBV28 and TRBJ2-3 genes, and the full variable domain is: DVKVTQSSRYLVKRTGEKVFLECVQDMDHENMFWYRQDPGLGLRLIYFSYDVKMKEKGDIPEGYSVSREKKERFSLILESASTNQTSMYLCASSLLGQFGTQYFGPGTRLTVL.